Presented here are 27 T cell receptor beta chains from one specimen sequenced in a study of identical twins. TCRdb processed the 5' RACE reads anew with MiXCR; each CDR3 protein has one entry. The table shows 470,000 or so distinct CDR3 sequences, with roughly 24% occurring only once. This sample also belongs to another study, concerning T cells expressing NK-cell markers.

Specimen: CD4+ T cells sorted from blood. The receptors originated from a woman aged 18-30 years in good health.

This clonotype occurred a few times. The V call is TRBV4-3, the J call TRBJ2-2, with TRBD2 matching over 7 bases. There are 19 residues in the CDR3. Trimming cost V 1 base and J 1 base; bases outside gene matches: 12. From germline, CDR1 is LGHNA and CDR2 YSLEER. In DNA, the CDR3 is TGCGCCAGCAGCCAAGGGGGGTGGGGCGGGAGAGGGAACACCGGGGAGCTGTTTTTT. Amino acid sequence: CASSQGGWGGRGNTGELFF.

This clonotype was detected only a few times. This chain connects TRBV5-1 to TRBJ2-2; TRBD1 aligns across 7 bases. CDR1 and CDR2 (germline): SGHRS, YFSETQ. The V segment lost 5 bases and the J segment 1 base; nucleotides outside the gene matches: 11. The CDR3 has 17 amino acids. CDR3 bases: TGCGCCAGCAGACAACAATACGGGACAGAGAACACCGGGGAGCTGTTTTTT. Its translation is CASRQQYGTENTGELFF.

The chain links TRBV29-1 to TRBJ2-3; possibly TRBD2 for D (6 bases). Germline loops: CDR1 SQVTM, CDR2 ANQGSEA. V gave up 3 bases and J gave up 4 bases, with 14 bases separating them. This CDR3 is 14 amino acids long. The CDR3 nucleotides are TGCAGCGTTGATCGGGAGCAGGATGCAGATACGCAGTATTTT. Its protein product is CSVDREQDADTQYF.

The genes are TRBV29-1 and TRBJ2-4; D is unclear. The CDR3 spans 12 residues. Trimming shortened V by 4 bases and J by 8 bases, and 12 bases separated the two germline ends. The germline V gene encodes CDR1 SQVTM and CDR2 ANQGSEA. For the CDR3, the DNA is TGCAGCGTTGTCGAGCACTACGACATTCAGTACTTC. It yields the protein CSVVEHYDIQYF. The variable domain in full, with the rest retrieved from reference TRBV29-1 and TRBJ2-4, is SAVISQKPSRDICQRGTSLTIQCQVDSQVTMMFWYRQQPGQSLTLIATANQGSEATYESGFVIDKFPISRPNLTFSTLTVSNMSPEDSSIYLCSVVEHYDIQYFGAGTRLSVL.

V usage is TRBV5-6 and J usage is TRBJ2-7, with D possibly being TRBD1 or TRBD2 (5 bases each). This CDR3 has 16 residues. V was trimmed by 9 bases and J by 0 bases, leaving 22 bases between them. Per the germline V gene, CDR1 is SGHDT and CDR2 is YYEEEE. The CDR3 is CAMGPGLIGTSYEQYF. The CDR3 DNA sequence: TGTGCCATGGGCCCCGGGCTAATCGGGACCTCCTACGAGCAGTACTTC.

The chain recombines TRBV9 with TRBJ2-2; tentatively, D is TRBD1 (6 bases). Germline CDR1 reads SGDLS; CDR2 reads YYNGEE. The germline V and J ends were trimmed by 1 base and 7 bases, with 8 bases remaining between them. The CDR3 extends over 13 amino acids. CDR3 DNA: TGTGCCAGCAGCGTAATGACAGGCGGGGAGCTGTTTTTT. Translating gives CASSVMTGGELFF. Variable domain in full (rest from reference TRBV9 and TRBJ2-2): DSGVTQTPKHLITATGQRVTLRCSPRSGDLSVYWYQQSLDQGLQFLIQYYNGEERAKGNILERFSAQQFPDLHSELNLSSLELGDSALYFCASSVMTGGELFFGEGSRLTVL.

The rearrangement joins TRBV29-1 to TRBJ1-5; no reliable D call. The CDR3 runs 12 residues. Trimming took off 4 bases at V and 1 base at J, with 5 bases between the two ends. Germline loops: CDR1 SQVTM, CDR2 ANQGSEA. CDR3 in DNA: TGCAGCGTTGGACACAGCAATCAGCCCCAGCATTTT. Its translation is CSVGHSNQPQHF.

There are a few counts of this clonotype. The chain carries TRBV20-1 and TRBJ2-7, with 11 nucleotides matching TRBD2. Germline lookup yields CDR1 DFQATT and CDR2 SNEGSKA (reference sequence). The CDR3 is 13 residues long. J lost 6 bases, V lost 5 bases, and 6 bases had no gene match. The CDR3 DNA follows: TGCAGTGCTCGACTAGCGGGGTTCGCCGAGCAGTACTTC. As protein: CSARLAGFAEQYF.

In its sample, this clonotype was seen a few times. The chain links TRBV20-1 to TRBJ2-1; the D call may be TRBD1 or TRBD2 (5 bases each). The CDR3 contains 14 residues. The V gene lost 6 bases and the J gene lost 4 bases, with 16 bases spanning the gap. The germline V gene has CDR1 DFQATT and CDR2 SNEGSKA (reference sequence). The CDR3 loop is CSAAGTLHYNEQFF. DNA for the CDR3: TGCAGTGCCGCCGGGACCCTCCATTACAATGAGCAGTTCTTC.

Turning to this clonotype: A read error may account for a junction end that differs from germline. The rearrangement uses TRBV5-5 and TRBJ2-5; 8 bases agree with TRBD1. The germline CDR1 and CDR2 sequences are SGHKS and YYEKEE (reference sequence). The CDR3 contains 15 residues. CDR3: CASSPRQGNAKTQCF. The CDR3, as DNA: TGTGCCAGCAGCCCGAGACAGGGGAACGCGAAGACCCAGTGCTTC.

V usage is TRBV19 and J usage is TRBJ2-2; a possible D gene is TRBD1 (6 bases). With 3 bases removed from V and 4 bases from J, the gap between germline ends came to 21 bases. CDR3 size: 18 residues. Germline assignment: CDR1 LNHDA and CDR2 SQIVND (reference sequence). This chain's CDR3 is CASSIPSVWTASTGELFF. CDR3 DNA sequence: TGTGCCAGTAGTATTCCTAGTGTCTGGACAGCCTCCACCGGGGAGCTGTTTTTT.

This clonotype has just a few counts. The rearrangement joins TRBV5-1 to TRBJ2-1, with D tentatively TRBD1 or TRBD2 (5 bases each). The germline CDR1 and CDR2 sequences are SGHRS and YFSETQ. The CDR3 length is 16 residues. V lost 0 bases and J lost 0, with 10 bases in between. CDR3: CASSLAGPSSYNEQFF. The DNA for the CDR3 is TGCGCCAGCAGCTTGGCGGGACCAAGCTCCTACAATGAGCAGTTCTTC.

This clonotype appeared a few times. The J gene is TRBJ2-1, the V gene TRBV27; the match to TRBD1 covers 9 bases. The ends lost 2 bases at V and 0 bases at J; junction bases unmatched: 14. Germline V gene data show CDR1 as MNHEY and CDR2 as SMNVEV (reference sequence). The CDR3 is 20 amino acids. The CDR3 region is CASSLLWTGAAISSYNEQFF. In nucleotides, the CDR3 is TGTGCCAGCAGTTTACTCTGGACAGGGGCCGCGATAAGCTCCTACAATGAGCAGTTCTTC.

This clonotype was observed a handful of times. The V call is TRBV12-3 or TRBV12-4, the J call TRBJ2-2; the D is unclear. The germline V and J ends were trimmed by 3 bases and 0 bases, with 5 bases remaining between them. This CDR3 comprises 14 residues. DNA of the CDR3: TGTGCCAGCAGTTTTTCCCCGAACACCGGGGAGCTGTTTTTT. Translation gives CASSFSPNTGELFF.

This chain uses TRBV11-2 with TRBJ2-7, with 10 bases that match TRBD2. V shed 1 base and J 7 bases; nucleotides not matched to a gene: 7. CDR1 is SGHAT and CDR2 is FQNNGV in the germline V gene. The CDR3 sequence is 15 residues long. The CDR3 sequence is CASSLVGLAGEEQYF. In DNA form, the CDR3 reads TGTGCCAGCAGCTTAGTAGGTCTAGCGGGAGAAGAGCAGTACTTC.

The gene calls are TRBV20-1 and TRBJ2-1, with 7 bases fitting TRBD2. V lost 2 bases and J lost 2; bases outside the gene matches: 9. The CDR3 extends over 16 amino acids. Germline V gene lookup returns CDR1 DFQATT and CDR2 SNEGSKA (reference sequence). In DNA form, the CDR3 reads TGCAGTGCTAGACGCTCTAGCGGCCTTACCTACAATGAGCAGTTCTTC. This translates into CSARRSSGLTYNEQFF.

The sample holds a few counts of this clonotype. The chain employs TRBV7-2 and TRBJ2-5; 11 positions agree with TRBD2. Germline lookup yields CDR1 SGHTA and CDR2 FQGNSA. The CDR3 consists of 15 residues. The junction had 5 bases not matched to a gene; V was cut back by 1 base and J by 7 bases. The CDR3 DNA follows: TGTGCCAGCAGCTTAGTAGCGGGGGGGCTCGGGACCCAGTACTTC. Amino acid sequence: CASSLVAGGLGTQYF.

The chain has TRBV20-1 and TRBJ2-3; no clear D. Trimming pared 3 bases from V and 0 bases from J, leaving 7 bases between. The germline V gene encodes CDR1 DFQATT and CDR2 SNEGSKA (reference sequence). The CDR3 is 13 residues long. CDR3 DNA: TGCAGTGCTAGGGAGACTAGCACAGATACGCAGTATTTT. Translated, it gives CSARETSTDTQYF.

This clonotype was detected only a few times. The rearrangement uses TRBV29-1 and TRBJ1-2; D is uncertain. The V end was cut by 4 bases, the J end by 5 bases, with 14 bases between. CDR3 length: 13 amino acids. Germline V lookup: CDR1 SQVTM, CDR2 ANQGSEA. As DNA, the CDR3 is TGCAGCGTTGCGAGGGAGGATGGGTATGGCTACACCTTC. This sequence encodes CSVAREDGYGYTF.

The J gene is TRBJ2-1, the V gene TRBV5-1, with D perhaps assigned TRBD1 or TRBD2 (5 bases each). Germline values: CDR1 SGHRS, CDR2 YFSETQ. V was trimmed by 5 bases and J by 2 bases, leaving 17 bases between them. The length of the CDR3 is 16 residues. CDR3 amino acids: CASSWGRTSPYNEQFF. CDR3 nucleotide sequence: TGCGCCAGCAGTTGGGGACGGACTTCCCCCTACAATGAGCAGTTCTTC.

This clonotype was seen only a few times. The rearrangement uses TRBV2 and TRBJ2-5; 8 nucleotides line up with TRBD2. The CDR3 consists of 15 residues. V lost 4 bases, J lost 4 bases, and 8 bases stayed unmatched. Germline V lookup: CDR1 SNHLY, CDR2 FYNNEI. The CDR3 DNA sequence: TGTGCCAGCAGTGTCCCCGAGAGCGGGAGAGAGACCCAGTACTTC. Amino acid sequence: CASSVPESGRETQYF.

The V and J genes are TRBV20-1 and TRBJ1-6, with D perhaps matching TRBD1 (6 bases). The length of the CDR3 is 14 residues. Germline V CDR1 and CDR2: DFQATT, SNEGSKA (reference sequence). V was cut by 2 bases and J by 7 bases, with 12 bases left in between. The CDR3 spells CSARPGVGNSPLHF. As DNA, the CDR3 is TGCAGTGCTAGACCAGGGGTGGGAAATTCACCCCTCCACTTT.

The chain is built from TRBV6-1 and TRBJ2-3; D gene uncertain. V dropped 10 bases and J dropped 2 bases, with 16 bases sitting between them. Per the germline V gene, CDR1 is MNHNS and CDR2 is SASEGT. This CDR3 has 14 residues. The CDR3 protein is CATSPAFSTDTQYF. The CDR3 DNA follows: TGTGCCACCTCGCCCGCCTTTTCCACAGATACGCAGTATTTT.

In this sample, this clonotype turned up a few times. The chain uses TRBV12-3 or TRBV12-4 and TRBJ2-1, with D unclear. Trimming pared 5 bases from V and 4 bases from J, leaving 12 bases between. The CDR3 extends over 14 amino acids. The CDR3, as DNA: TGTGCCAGCAGTCCCTTTGTAAGGTACAATGAGCAGTTCTTC. Protein product: CASSPFVRYNEQFF.

The sample holds a few counts of this clonotype. The chain employs TRBV5-1 and TRBJ1-1; D remains ambiguous. Germline CDR1 and CDR2: SGHRS and YFSETQ. The CDR3 is 15 amino acids. Deletions cut 4 bases from V and 0 bases from J, with 13 bases between. CDR3 protein: CASSPDRRLNTEAFF. Here the CDR3 DNA reads TGCGCCAGCAGCCCGGACCGGAGGCTGAACACTGAAGCTTTCTTT.

The chain carries TRBV3-1 and TRBJ1-1; no reliable D call. V was clipped by 6 bases and J by 1 base, with 12 bases between them. This CDR3 contains 14 residues. Germline V gene data show CDR1 as LGHDT and CDR2 as YNNKEL (reference sequence). The CDR3 is CASRNRAGNTEAFF. The CDR3 region has the DNA TGTGCCAGCAGGAATCGGGCAGGGAACACTGAAGCTTTCTTT.

This clonotype occurred a few times. The chain carries TRBV12-3 or TRBV12-4 and TRBJ2-2; 9 positions agree with TRBD1. The CDR3 covers 14 residues. The V and J ends lost 4 bases and 7 bases, in that order; junction bases with no gene match: 4. In DNA, the CDR3 is TGTGCCAGCAGTTCGGACAGGGGCCACGGGGAGCTGTTTTTT. Translating it yields CASSSDRGHGELFF.